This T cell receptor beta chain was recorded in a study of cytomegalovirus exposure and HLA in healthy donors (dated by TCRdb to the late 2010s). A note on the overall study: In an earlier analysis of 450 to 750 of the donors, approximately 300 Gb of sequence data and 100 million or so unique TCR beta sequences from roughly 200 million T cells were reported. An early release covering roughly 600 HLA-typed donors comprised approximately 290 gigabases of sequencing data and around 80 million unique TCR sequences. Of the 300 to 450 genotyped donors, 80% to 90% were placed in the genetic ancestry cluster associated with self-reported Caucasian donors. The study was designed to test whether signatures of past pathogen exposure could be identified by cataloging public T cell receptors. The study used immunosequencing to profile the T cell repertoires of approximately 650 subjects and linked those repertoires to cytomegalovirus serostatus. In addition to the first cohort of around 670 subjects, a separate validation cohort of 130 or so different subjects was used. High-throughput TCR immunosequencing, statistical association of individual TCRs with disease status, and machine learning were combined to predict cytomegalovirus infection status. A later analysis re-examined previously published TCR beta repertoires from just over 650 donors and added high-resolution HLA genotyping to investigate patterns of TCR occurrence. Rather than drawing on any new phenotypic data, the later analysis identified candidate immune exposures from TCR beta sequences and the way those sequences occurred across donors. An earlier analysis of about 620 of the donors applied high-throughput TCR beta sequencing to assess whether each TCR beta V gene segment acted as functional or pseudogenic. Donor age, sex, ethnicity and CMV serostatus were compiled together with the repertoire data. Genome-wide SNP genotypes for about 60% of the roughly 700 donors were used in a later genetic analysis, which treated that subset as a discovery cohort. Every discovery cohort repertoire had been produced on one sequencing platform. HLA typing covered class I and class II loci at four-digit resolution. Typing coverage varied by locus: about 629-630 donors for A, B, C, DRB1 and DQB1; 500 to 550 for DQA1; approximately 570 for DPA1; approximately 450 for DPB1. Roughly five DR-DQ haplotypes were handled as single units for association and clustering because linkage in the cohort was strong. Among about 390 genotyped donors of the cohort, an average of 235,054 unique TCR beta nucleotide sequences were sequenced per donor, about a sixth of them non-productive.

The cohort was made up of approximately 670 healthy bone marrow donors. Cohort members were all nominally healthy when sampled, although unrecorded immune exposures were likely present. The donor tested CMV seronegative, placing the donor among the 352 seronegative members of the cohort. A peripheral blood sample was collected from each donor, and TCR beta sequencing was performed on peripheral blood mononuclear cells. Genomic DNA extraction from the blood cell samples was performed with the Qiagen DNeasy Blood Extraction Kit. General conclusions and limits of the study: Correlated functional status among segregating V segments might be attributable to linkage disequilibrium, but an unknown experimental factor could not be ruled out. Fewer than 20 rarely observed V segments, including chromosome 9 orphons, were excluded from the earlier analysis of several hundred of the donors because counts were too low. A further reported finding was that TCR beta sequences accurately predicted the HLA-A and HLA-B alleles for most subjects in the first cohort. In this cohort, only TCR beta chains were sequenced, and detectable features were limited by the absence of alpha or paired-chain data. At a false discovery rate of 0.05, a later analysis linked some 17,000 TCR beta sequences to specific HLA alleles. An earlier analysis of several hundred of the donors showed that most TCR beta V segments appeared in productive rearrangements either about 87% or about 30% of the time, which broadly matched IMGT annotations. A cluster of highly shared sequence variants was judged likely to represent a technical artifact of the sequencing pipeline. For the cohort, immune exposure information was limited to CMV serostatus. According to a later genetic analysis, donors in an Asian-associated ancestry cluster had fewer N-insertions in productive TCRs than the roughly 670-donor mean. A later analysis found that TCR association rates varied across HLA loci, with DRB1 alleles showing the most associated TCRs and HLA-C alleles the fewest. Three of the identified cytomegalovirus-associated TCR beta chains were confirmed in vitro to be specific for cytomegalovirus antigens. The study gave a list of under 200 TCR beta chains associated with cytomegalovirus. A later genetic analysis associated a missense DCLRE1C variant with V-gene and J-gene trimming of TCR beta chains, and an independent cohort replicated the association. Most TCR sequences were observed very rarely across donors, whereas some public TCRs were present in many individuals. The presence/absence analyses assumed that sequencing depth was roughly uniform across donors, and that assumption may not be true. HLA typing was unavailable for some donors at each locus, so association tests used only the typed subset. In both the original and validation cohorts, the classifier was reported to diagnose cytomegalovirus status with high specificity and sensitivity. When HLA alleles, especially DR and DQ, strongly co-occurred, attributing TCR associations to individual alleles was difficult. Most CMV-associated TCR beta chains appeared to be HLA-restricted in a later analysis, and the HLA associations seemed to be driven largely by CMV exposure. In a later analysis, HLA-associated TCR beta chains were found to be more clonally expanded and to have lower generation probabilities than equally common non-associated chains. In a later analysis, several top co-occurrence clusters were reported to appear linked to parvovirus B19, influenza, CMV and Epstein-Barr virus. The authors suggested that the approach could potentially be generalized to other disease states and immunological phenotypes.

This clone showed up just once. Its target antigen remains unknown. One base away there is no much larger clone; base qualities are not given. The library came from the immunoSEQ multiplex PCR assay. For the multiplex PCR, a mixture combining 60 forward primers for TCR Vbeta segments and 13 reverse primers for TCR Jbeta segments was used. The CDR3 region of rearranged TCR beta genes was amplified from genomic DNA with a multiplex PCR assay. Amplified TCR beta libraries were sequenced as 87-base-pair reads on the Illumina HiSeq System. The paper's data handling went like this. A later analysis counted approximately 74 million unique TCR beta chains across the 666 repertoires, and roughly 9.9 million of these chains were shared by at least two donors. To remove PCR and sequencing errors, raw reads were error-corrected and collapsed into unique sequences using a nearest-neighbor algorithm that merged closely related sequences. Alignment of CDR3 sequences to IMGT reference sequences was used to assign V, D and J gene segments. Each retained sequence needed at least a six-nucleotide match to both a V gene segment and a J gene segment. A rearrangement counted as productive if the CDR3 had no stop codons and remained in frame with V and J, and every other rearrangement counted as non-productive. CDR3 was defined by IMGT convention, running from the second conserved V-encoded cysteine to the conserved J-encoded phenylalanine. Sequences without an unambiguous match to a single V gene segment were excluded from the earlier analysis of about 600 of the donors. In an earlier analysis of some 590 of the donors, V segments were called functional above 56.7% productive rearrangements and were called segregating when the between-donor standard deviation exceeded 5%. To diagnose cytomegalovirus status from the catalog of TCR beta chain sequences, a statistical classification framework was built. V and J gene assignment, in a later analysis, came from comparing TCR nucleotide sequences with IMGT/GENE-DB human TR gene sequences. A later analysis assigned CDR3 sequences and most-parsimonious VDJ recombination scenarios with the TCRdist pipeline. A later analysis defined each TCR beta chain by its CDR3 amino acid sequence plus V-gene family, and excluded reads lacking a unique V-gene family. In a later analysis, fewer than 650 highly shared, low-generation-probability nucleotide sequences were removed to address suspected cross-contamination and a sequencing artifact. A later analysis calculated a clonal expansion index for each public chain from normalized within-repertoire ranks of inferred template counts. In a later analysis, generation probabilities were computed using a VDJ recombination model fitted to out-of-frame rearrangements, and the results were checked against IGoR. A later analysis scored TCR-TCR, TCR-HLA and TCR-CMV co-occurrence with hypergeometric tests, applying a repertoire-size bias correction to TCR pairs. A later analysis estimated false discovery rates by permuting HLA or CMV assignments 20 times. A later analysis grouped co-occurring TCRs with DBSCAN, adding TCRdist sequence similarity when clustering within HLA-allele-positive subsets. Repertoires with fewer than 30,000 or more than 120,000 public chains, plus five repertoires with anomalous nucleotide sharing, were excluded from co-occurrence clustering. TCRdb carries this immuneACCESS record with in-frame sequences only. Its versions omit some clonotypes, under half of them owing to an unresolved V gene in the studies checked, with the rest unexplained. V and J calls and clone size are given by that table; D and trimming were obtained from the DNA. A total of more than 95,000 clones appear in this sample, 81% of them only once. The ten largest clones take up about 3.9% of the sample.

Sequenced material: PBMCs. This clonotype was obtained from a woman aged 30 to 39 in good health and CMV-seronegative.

The CDR3 region reads CASSSPLGGKNTDTQYF. The bases are TGTGCCAGCAGCTCACCTCTGGGCGGGAAGAACACAGATACGCAGTATTTT. The chain was built from TRBV11-1 and TRBJ2-3; the D segment could be TRBD2, given 6 matching bases. From its cysteine to its phenylalanine, the CDR3 spans 17 amino acids. Just CDR3 DNA is preserved here, 51 bases in frame from base 1. In the germline V gene (reference sequence), CDR1 corresponds to SGHAT and CDR2 to FQDESV. Cut back by 4 bases and 2 bases, the V and J ends lie 19 bases apart.